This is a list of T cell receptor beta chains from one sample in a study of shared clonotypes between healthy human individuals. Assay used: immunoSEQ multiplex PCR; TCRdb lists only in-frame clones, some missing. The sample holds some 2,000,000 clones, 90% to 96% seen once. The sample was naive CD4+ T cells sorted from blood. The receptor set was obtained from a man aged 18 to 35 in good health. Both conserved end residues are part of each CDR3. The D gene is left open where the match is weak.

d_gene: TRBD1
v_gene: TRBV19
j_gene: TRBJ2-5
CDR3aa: CASRGQGQETQYF
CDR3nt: TGTGCCAGCCGGGGACAGGGCCAAGAGACCCAGTACTTC

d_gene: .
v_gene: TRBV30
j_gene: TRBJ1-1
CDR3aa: CAWSKGGGLAEAFF
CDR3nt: TGTGCCTGGAGTAAGGGGGGCGGTCTAGCTGAAGCTTTCTTT

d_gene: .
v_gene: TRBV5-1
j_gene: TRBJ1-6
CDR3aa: CASSSGTGAGSNNSPLHF
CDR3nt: TGCGCCAGCAGCTCCGGGACGGGCGCCGGTTCAAATAATTCACCCCTCCACTTT

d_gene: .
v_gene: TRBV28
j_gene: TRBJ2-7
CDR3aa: CASSLSGERRLGEQYF
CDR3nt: TGTGCCAGCAGTTTAAGTGGGGAAAGACGGCTTGGCGAGCAGTACTTC

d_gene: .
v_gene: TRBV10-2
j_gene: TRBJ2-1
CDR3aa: CASSHSSSYNEQFF
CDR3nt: TGCGCCAGCAGTCACTCAAGCTCCTACAATGAGCAGTTCTTC

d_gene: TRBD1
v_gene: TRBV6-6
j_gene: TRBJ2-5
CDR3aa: CASRRGTGSEETQYF
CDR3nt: TGTGCCAGCAGAAGAGGGACAGGGAGCGAAGAGACCCAGTACTTC

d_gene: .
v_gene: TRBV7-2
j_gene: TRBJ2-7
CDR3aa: CASSRIYGDEQYF
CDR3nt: TGTGCCAGCAGCCGCATTTATGGAGATGAGCAGTACTTC

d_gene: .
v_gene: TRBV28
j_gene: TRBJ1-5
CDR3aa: CASRSLFTSGYPNQPQHF
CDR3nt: TGTGCCAGCAGATCCTTATTTACCTCAGGGTATCCGAATCAGCCCCAGCATTTT

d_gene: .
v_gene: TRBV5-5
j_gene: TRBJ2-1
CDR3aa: CASSSYNSYNEQFF
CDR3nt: TGTGCCAGCAGCTCGTACAACTCCTACAATGAGCAGTTCTTC

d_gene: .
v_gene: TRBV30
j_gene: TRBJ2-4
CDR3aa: CAWSVRENIQYF
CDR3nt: TGTGCCTGGAGCGTCCGGGAAAACATTCAGTACTTC

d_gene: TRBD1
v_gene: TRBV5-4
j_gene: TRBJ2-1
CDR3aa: CASSLRQGSSYNEQFF
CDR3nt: TGTGCCAGCAGCCTTCGACAGGGCAGCTCCTACAATGAGCAGTTCTTC